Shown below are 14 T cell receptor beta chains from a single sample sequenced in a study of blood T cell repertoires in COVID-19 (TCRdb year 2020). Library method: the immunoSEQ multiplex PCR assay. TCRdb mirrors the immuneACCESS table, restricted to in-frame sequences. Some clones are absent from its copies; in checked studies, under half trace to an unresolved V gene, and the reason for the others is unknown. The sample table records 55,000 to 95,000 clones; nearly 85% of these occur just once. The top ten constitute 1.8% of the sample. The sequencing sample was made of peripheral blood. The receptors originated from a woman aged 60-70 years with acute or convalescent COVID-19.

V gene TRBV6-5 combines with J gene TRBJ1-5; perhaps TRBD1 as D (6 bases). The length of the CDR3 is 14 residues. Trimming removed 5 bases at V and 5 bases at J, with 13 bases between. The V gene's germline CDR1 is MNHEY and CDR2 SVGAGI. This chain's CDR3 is CASSPRQEHQPQHF. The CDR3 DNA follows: TGTGCCAGCAGTCCAAGACAGGAGCATCAGCCCCAGCATTTT.

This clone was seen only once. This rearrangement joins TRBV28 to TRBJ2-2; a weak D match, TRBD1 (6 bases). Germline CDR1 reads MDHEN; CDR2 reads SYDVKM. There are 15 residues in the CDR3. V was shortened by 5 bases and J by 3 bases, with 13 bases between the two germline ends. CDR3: CASSPIQGYTGELFF. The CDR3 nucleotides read TGTGCCAGCAGTCCGATACAGGGATACACCGGGGAGCTGTTTTTT.

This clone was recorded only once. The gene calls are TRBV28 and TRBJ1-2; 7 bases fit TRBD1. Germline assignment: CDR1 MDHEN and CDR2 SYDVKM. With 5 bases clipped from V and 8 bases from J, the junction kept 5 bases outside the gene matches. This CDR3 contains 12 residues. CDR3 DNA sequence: TGTGCCAGCAGTCCGGGACAGCGCGGCTACACCTTC. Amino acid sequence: CASSPGQRGYTF.

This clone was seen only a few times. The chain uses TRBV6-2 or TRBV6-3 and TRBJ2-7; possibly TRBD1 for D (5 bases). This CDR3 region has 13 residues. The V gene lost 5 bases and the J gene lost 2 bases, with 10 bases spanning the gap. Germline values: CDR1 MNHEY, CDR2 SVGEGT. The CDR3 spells CASSVTGPYEQYF. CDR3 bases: TGTGCCAGCAGTGTAACAGGACCCTACGAGCAGTACTTC.

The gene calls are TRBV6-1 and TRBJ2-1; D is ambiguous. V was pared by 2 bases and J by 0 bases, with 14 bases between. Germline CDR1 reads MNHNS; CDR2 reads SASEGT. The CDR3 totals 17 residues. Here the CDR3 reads CASSESFMISSYNEQFF. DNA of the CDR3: TGTGCCAGCAGTGAAAGTTTCATGATTAGCTCCTACAATGAGCAGTTCTTC.

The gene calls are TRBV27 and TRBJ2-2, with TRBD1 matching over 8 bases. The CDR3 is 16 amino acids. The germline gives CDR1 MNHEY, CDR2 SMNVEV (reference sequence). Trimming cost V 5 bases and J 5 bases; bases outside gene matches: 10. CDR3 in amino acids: CASSRGQGRKTGELFF. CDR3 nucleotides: TGTGCCAGCAGTAGAGGACAGGGTAGAAAAACCGGGGAGCTGTTTTTT.

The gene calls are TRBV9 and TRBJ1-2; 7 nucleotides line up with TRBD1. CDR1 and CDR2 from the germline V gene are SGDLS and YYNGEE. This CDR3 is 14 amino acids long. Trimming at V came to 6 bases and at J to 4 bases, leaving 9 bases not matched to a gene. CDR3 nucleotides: TGTGCCAGCACCCCCGGGACAGACTTCTATGGCTACACCTTC. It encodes CASTPGTDFYGYTF.

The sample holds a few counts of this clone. The DNA for the CDR3 is TGTGCCAGTAGTCTCGTCAGGGGACCACAGCCCCAGCATTTT. Its translation is CASSLVRGPQPQHF. The chain employs TRBV19 and TRBJ1-5; TRBD1 is a possible D gene (6 bases). CDR1 is LNHDA and CDR2 is SQIVND in the germline V gene (reference sequence). V lost 5 bases, J lost 7 bases, and 15 bases lay in between. This CDR3 region has 14 residues.

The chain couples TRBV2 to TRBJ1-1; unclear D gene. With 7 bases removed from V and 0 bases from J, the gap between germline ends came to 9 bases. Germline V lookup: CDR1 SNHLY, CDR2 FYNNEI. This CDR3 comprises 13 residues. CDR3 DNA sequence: TGTGCCAGCAAGGACGGGATGAACACTGAAGCTTTCTTT. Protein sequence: CASKDGMNTEAFF.

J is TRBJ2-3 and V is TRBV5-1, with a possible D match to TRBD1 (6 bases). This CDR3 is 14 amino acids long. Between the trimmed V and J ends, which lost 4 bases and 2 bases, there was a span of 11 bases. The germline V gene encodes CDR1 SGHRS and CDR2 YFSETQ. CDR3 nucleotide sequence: TGCGCCAGCAGCACCGGACAGTTCACAGATACGCAGTATTTT. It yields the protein CASSTGQFTDTQYF.

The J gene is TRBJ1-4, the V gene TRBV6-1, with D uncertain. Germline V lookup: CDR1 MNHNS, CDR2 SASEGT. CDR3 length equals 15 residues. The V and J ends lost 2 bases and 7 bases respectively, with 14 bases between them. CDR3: CASSESRGGSEKLFF. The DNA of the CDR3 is TGTGCCAGCAGTGAATCGCGGGGAGGTAGTGAAAAACTGTTTTTT.

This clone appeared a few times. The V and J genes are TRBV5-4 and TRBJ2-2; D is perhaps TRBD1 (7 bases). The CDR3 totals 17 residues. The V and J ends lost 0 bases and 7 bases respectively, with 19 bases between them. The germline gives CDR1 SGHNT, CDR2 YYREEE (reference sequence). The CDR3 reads CASSLEGGGGIGGELFF. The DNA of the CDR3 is TGTGCCAGCAGCTTGGAGGGAGGAGGGGGCATTGGCGGGGAGCTGTTTTTT.

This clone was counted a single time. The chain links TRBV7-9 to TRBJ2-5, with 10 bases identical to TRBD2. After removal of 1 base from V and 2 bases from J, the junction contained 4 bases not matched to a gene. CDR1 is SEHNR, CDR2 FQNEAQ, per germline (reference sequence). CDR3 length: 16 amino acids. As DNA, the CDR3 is TGTGCCAGCAGCTTAGGCCTAGCGGGGGATCAAGAGACCCAGTACTTC. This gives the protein CASSLGLAGDQETQYF.

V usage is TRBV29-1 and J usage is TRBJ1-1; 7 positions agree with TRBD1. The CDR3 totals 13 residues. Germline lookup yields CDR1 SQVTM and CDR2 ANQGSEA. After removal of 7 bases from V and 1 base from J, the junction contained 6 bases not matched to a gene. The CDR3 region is CSGNRGRNTEAFF. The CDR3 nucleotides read TGCAGCGGTAACAGGGGTCGGAACACTGAAGCTTTCTTT.